This T cell receptor beta chain was recorded in a study of T cell repertoires in cytomegalovirus infection. Across the whole study: An indication of both CMV infection and matching HLA type came from public TCR beta signatures.

This CDR3 spans 15 amino acids. Germline trimming cut 0 bases from V and 3 bases from J; bases unmatched to any gene: 7. Germline lookup yields CDR1 DFQATT and CDR2 SNEGSKA (reference sequence). In the case of this clonotype: Its target is not known.

Points from the study as a whole: HLA-C-restricted TCR beta clonotypes specific for CMV led the ex vivo response. Summed frequency of shared TCR beta families picked out CMV carriers who also had the relevant HLA.

TCRdb re-analysed the reads in MiXCR, keeping a single row per CDR3 protein. Here the sample spans about 240,000 distinct CDR3 sequences, approximately 13% being singletons. The material sequenced was PBMCs. This TCR was recovered from a human donor in good health (CMV status not recorded). Some clones in this sample may be carry-over from other donors' samples. The genes are TRBV20-1 and TRBJ1-2; 7 bases agree with TRBD1. The CDR3 protein is CSARDRARGDYGYTF. The CDR3 region has the DNA TGCAGTGCTAGAGATCGGGCCAGGGGGGACTATGGCTACACCTTC.